A selection of T cell receptor beta chains follows, all from one sample in a study of blood T cell repertoires in COVID-19. The method was immunoSEQ multiplex PCR; TCRdb's version includes in-frame clones alone and lacks a portion of them. The sample lists hundreds of thousands of clones, 85% to 90% seen once, with around 10% in the top ten. The sequenced material came from peripheral blood. The receptors derive from a man between 50 and 59 years old with COVID-19, enrolled during active disease. Each CDR3 is given with its conserved first and last residue. Fields, in order: D gene, V gene, clone size, J gene, CDR3 DNA, CDR3 protein. The D gene is left open where the match is weak. The listing skips clone size in some rows; elsewhere it reads once, few, many or a size class.

d_call: TRBD2; v_call: TRBV19; clone_size: NA; j_call: TRBJ2-2; cdr3_nt: TGTGCCAGTAGTTTTGGACTAGCAGCGAACACCGGGGAGCTGTTTTTT; cdr3_aa: CASSFGLAANTGELFF
d_call: NA; v_call: TRBV7-9; clone_size: NA; j_call: TRBJ1-5; cdr3_nt: TGTGCCAGCAGCTTAGGATACGGAGAGATCCCCAATCAGCCCCAGCATTTT; cdr3_aa: CASSLGYGEIPNQPQHF
d_call: TRBD1; v_call: TRBV18; clone_size: NA; j_call: TRBJ1-5; cdr3_nt: TGTGCCAGCTCCTCCGGGGGACAGGGCGATCAGCCCCAGCATTTT; cdr3_aa: CASSSGGQGDQPQHF
d_call: TRBD1; v_call: TRBV6-2/TRBV6-3; clone_size: NA; j_call: TRBJ1-1; cdr3_nt: TGTGCCAGCAGTTACTCAGAACAGGGGGCATACCGAACTGGGATGAACACTGAAGCTTTCTTT; cdr3_aa: CASSYSEQGAYRTGMNTEAFF
d_call: NA; v_call: TRBV27; clone_size: NA; j_call: TRBJ2-2; cdr3_nt: TGTGCCAGCAGGGGCAGGTCGAACACCGGGGAGCTGTTTTTT; cdr3_aa: CASRGRSNTGELFF
d_call: NA; v_call: TRBV7-2; clone_size: NA; j_call: TRBJ2-1; cdr3_nt: TGTGCCAGCAGTCCCGGGACTCCCAATGAGCAGTTCTTC; cdr3_aa: CASSPGTPNEQFF
d_call: NA; v_call: TRBV7-2; clone_size: once; j_call: TRBJ2-2; cdr3_nt: TGTGCCAGCAGCTTGGACTGGGGTAGGCCCGGGGAGCTGTTTTTT; cdr3_aa: CASSLDWGRPGELFF
d_call: NA; v_call: TRBV14; clone_size: NA; j_call: TRBJ2-2; cdr3_nt: TGTGCCAGCAGCCCCATGCGGGCCCATCTCTTCAACCGGAATACCGGGGAGCTGTTTTTT; cdr3_aa: CASSPMRAHLFNRNTGELFF
d_call: NA; v_call: TRBV6-4; clone_size: NA; j_call: TRBJ1-5; cdr3_nt: TGTGCCAGCAGTGACAGGGGGGGAAGGGGCAATCAGCCCCAGCATTTT; cdr3_aa: CASSDRGGRGNQPQHF
d_call: NA; v_call: TRBV3-1/TRBV3-2; clone_size: NA; j_call: TRBJ2-7; cdr3_nt: TGTGCCAGCAGCCAAGATCTGGTCAGCTCCTACGAGCAGTACTTC; cdr3_aa: CASSQDLVSSYEQYF
d_call: TRBD1; v_call: TRBV18; clone_size: NA; j_call: TRBJ1-4; cdr3_nt: TGTGCCAGCTCACCTAAGCCAGGACAGGAACAAACTAATGAAAAACTGTTTTTT; cdr3_aa: CASSPKPGQEQTNEKLFF
d_call: NA; v_call: TRBV5-4; clone_size: once; j_call: TRBJ1-5; cdr3_nt: TGTGCCAGCAGCTTCGGGGGTGCGCATAGCAATCAGCCCCAGCATTTT; cdr3_aa: CASSFGGAHSNQPQHF
d_call: TRBD1; v_call: TRBV6-6; clone_size: NA; j_call: TRBJ1-5; cdr3_nt: TGTGCCAGCACCGCGGACAGGGACCAGCCCCAGCATTTT; cdr3_aa: CASTADRDQPQHF
d_call: NA; v_call: TRBV19; clone_size: once; j_call: TRBJ2-3; cdr3_nt: TGTGCCAGTTCCCAGGTGGGCAGATACACAGATACGCAGTATTTT; cdr3_aa: CASSQVGRYTDTQYF
d_call: TRBD1; v_call: TRBV10-3; clone_size: NA; j_call: TRBJ2-1; cdr3_nt: TGTGCCATCACCGGGGACAGCAACAATGAGCAGTTCTTC; cdr3_aa: CAITGDSNNEQFF
d_call: NA; v_call: TRBV6-1; clone_size: NA; j_call: TRBJ2-5; cdr3_nt: TGTGCCAGCCGTGACATCCAAGAGACCCAGTACTTC; cdr3_aa: CASRDIQETQYF
d_call: NA; v_call: TRBV7-9; clone_size: NA; j_call: TRBJ1-6; cdr3_nt: TGTGCCAGCAGCTTAGTTAGCTCACCCCTCCACTTT; cdr3_aa: CASSLVSSPLHF
d_call: NA; v_call: TRBV2; clone_size: NA; j_call: TRBJ2-5; cdr3_nt: TGTGCCAGCGGGGCGACAGGCCAACAAGAGACCCAGTACTTC; cdr3_aa: CASGATGQQETQYF
d_call: TRBD2; v_call: TRBV2; clone_size: NA; j_call: TRBJ2-1; cdr3_nt: TGTGCCAGTTTCGGTTGGACTAGCGGGGGATCTAGTCAAAATGAGCAGTTCTTC; cdr3_aa: CASFGWTSGGSSQNEQFF
d_call: TRBD1; v_call: TRBV19; clone_size: NA; j_call: TRBJ1-6; cdr3_nt: TGTGCCAGTAGTAGCCGGACAGGGAGCTCCTATAATTCACCCCTCCACTTT; cdr3_aa: CASSSRTGSSYNSPLHF
d_call: NA; v_call: TRBV10-2; clone_size: NA; j_call: TRBJ2-7; cdr3_nt: TGCGCCAGCCTTTTTAGGGGCTACGAGCAGTACTTC; cdr3_aa: CASLFRGYEQYF
d_call: NA; v_call: TRBV21-1; clone_size: NA; j_call: TRBJ2-3; cdr3_nt: TGTGCCAGCAGCAAAGTCGGAGGGGCCTCGGATACGCAGTATTTT; cdr3_aa: CASSKVGGASDTQYF
d_call: NA; v_call: TRBV18; clone_size: NA; j_call: TRBJ1-5; cdr3_nt: TGTGCCAGCTCGATTGGACAAACCGATCAGCCCCAGCATTTT; cdr3_aa: CASSIGQTDQPQHF
d_call: NA; v_call: TRBV10-3; clone_size: NA; j_call: TRBJ1-6; cdr3_nt: TGTGCCATCAGGGGTGAGGGCTATAATTCACCCCTCCACTTT; cdr3_aa: CAIRGEGYNSPLHF
d_call: TRBD1; v_call: TRBV19; clone_size: NA; j_call: TRBJ1-2; cdr3_nt: TGTGCCAGTAGTAACAGGGACAGCTTATATGGCTACACCTTC; cdr3_aa: CASSNRDSLYGYTF
d_call: NA; v_call: TRBV3-1/TRBV3-2; clone_size: NA; j_call: TRBJ2-4; cdr3_nt: TGTGCCAGCAGCCACCCGGGAGAAAACATTCAGTACTTC; cdr3_aa: CASSHPGENIQYF
d_call: TRBD2; v_call: TRBV6-5; clone_size: NA; j_call: TRBJ2-7; cdr3_nt: TGTGCCGGGAGGGTTTGGAGGGAGGAGGGCGAGCAGTACTTC; cdr3_aa: CAGRVWREEGEQYF
d_call: NA; v_call: TRBV6-4; clone_size: NA; j_call: TRBJ1-1; cdr3_nt: TGTGCCAGCACCCCGAGGGGAGGGAGGGTGAACACTGAAGCCGTCTTT; cdr3_aa: CASTPRGGRVNTEAVF
d_call: TRBD2; v_call: TRBV9; clone_size: NA; j_call: TRBJ2-1; cdr3_nt: TGTGCCAGCAGCGTGGGAACAGGGAAGCTAGCGGGATATGAGCAGTTCTTC; cdr3_aa: CASSVGTGKLAGYEQFF
d_call: NA; v_call: TRBV7-9; clone_size: many; j_call: TRBJ2-7; cdr3_nt: TGTGCCATCGGAGGTAACTACGAGCAGTACTTC; cdr3_aa: CAIGGNYEQYF
d_call: TRBD1; v_call: TRBV18; clone_size: NA; j_call: TRBJ1-1; cdr3_nt: TGTGCCAGCTCACCGCAGGACAGGGGGACTGAAGCTTTCTTT; cdr3_aa: CASSPQDRGTEAFF
d_call: TRBD2; v_call: TRBV7-8; clone_size: NA; j_call: TRBJ2-1; cdr3_nt: TGTGCCAGCAGCTTAGGGGTGCTAGCGGGGGGCTACAATGAGCAGTTCTTC; cdr3_aa: CASSLGVLAGGYNEQFF
d_call: TRBD1; v_call: TRBV5-1; clone_size: NA; j_call: TRBJ2-7; cdr3_nt: TGCGCCAGCAGCTTAGGCACAGGGGGCTGGGGTCTACCACCAGGCGAGCAGTACTTC; cdr3_aa: CASSLGTGGWGLPPGEQYF
d_call: NA; v_call: TRBV14; clone_size: NA; j_call: TRBJ1-4; cdr3_nt: TGTGCCAGCAGCCAACAAGATACTAGAGGTGAAAAACTGTTTTTT; cdr3_aa: CASSQQDTRGEKLFF
d_call: NA; v_call: TRBV24-1; clone_size: NA; j_call: TRBJ1-2; cdr3_nt: TGTGCCACCAGTGACCCGGACAAATACTACACCTTC; cdr3_aa: CATSDPDKYYTF
d_call: NA; v_call: TRBV7-3; clone_size: once; j_call: TRBJ1-6; cdr3_nt: TGTGCCAGCAGCTCATCCCTCTATACACCCCTCCACTTT; cdr3_aa: CASSSSLYTPLHF
d_call: NA; v_call: TRBV19; clone_size: NA; j_call: TRBJ1-1; cdr3_nt: TGTGCCAGTAGTATAGGGACAGCCGCGGGTGAAGCTTTCTTT; cdr3_aa: CASSIGTAAGEAFF
d_call: NA; v_call: TRBV7-2; clone_size: NA; j_call: TRBJ1-5; cdr3_nt: TGTGCCAGCAGCCCCGGGGACAATCAGCCCCAGCATTTT; cdr3_aa: CASSPGDNQPQHF
d_call: NA; v_call: TRBV7-2; clone_size: NA; j_call: TRBJ1-2; cdr3_nt: TGTGCCAGCAGCCCCCGGGGAGGGGACTATGGCTACACCTTC; cdr3_aa: CASSPRGGDYGYTF
d_call: NA; v_call: TRBV9; clone_size: NA; j_call: TRBJ2-2; cdr3_nt: TGTGCCAGCAGCCCTCTAGCGTCCGCGAACACCGGGGAGCTGTTTTTT; cdr3_aa: CASSPLASANTGELFF
d_call: NA; v_call: TRBV6-6; clone_size: NA; j_call: TRBJ1-5; cdr3_nt: TGTGCCAGCATCCCGGCGGGGTGGCCTCAGCCCCAGCATTTT; cdr3_aa: CASIPAGWPQPQHF
d_call: NA; v_call: TRBV11-2; clone_size: NA; j_call: TRBJ1-1; cdr3_nt: TGTGCCAGCAGCTCTTGGACCCCCGGGGAAGAAGCTTTCTTT; cdr3_aa: CASSSWTPGEEAFF
d_call: TRBD1; v_call: TRBV10-2; clone_size: NA; j_call: TRBJ1-6; cdr3_nt: TGCGCCAGCAGTGAGGGGACAGGGTACTCACCCCTCCACTTT; cdr3_aa: CASSEGTGYSPLHF
d_call: TRBD2; v_call: TRBV7-2; clone_size: NA; j_call: TRBJ2-5; cdr3_nt: TGTGCCAGCAGCTTAGCAAGGGCTAGCGGGGGGACCCAGTACTTC; cdr3_aa: CASSLARASGGTQYF
d_call: TRBD1; v_call: TRBV4-2; clone_size: NA; j_call: TRBJ2-6; cdr3_nt: TGTGCCAGCAGCCAATTGGGACAGGGGGGCTCTGGGGCCAACGTCCTGACTTTC; cdr3_aa: CASSQLGQGGSGANVLTF
d_call: NA; v_call: TRBV7-9; clone_size: NA; j_call: TRBJ1-3; cdr3_nt: TGTGCCAGCAGCTTAGCTACAGGCTTTGGAAACACCATATATTTT; cdr3_aa: CASSLATGFGNTIYF
d_call: NA; v_call: TRBV27; clone_size: NA; j_call: TRBJ1-2; cdr3_nt: TGTGCCAGCTCCAAGACCGGGCGGAGGGATGGCTACACCTTC; cdr3_aa: CASSKTGRRDGYTF
d_call: NA; v_call: TRBV2; clone_size: NA; j_call: TRBJ2-1; cdr3_nt: TGTGCCAGCAGTGGGCAGACATCCTACAATGAGCAGTTCTTC; cdr3_aa: CASSGQTSYNEQFF
d_call: TRBD1; v_call: TRBV19; clone_size: NA; j_call: TRBJ1-2; cdr3_nt: TGTGCCAGTAGTATCTCCCGACAGGGTATTTATGGCTACACCTTC; cdr3_aa: CASSISRQGIYGYTF
d_call: TRBD2; v_call: TRBV11-2; clone_size: NA; j_call: TRBJ2-7; cdr3_nt: TGTGCCAGCAGCTCAGTAAGGAGCGGGACTAGCGGACCCTACGAGCAGTACTTC; cdr3_aa: CASSSVRSGTSGPYEQYF
d_call: NA; v_call: TRBV4-2; clone_size: NA; j_call: TRBJ2-7; cdr3_nt: TGTGCCAGCAGCCAAGACAGCGTCTCCTACGAGCAGTACTTC; cdr3_aa: CASSQDSVSYEQYF
d_call: TRBD1; v_call: TRBV19; clone_size: NA; j_call: TRBJ1-3; cdr3_nt: TGTGCCACCGAACGACAGGGACTTCGAAACACCATATATTTT; cdr3_aa: CATERQGLRNTIYF
d_call: TRBD2; v_call: TRBV30; clone_size: NA; j_call: TRBJ2-3; cdr3_nt: TGTGCCTGGATGGGACTAGCGGGGATTACAGATACGCAGTATTTT; cdr3_aa: CAWMGLAGITDTQYF
d_call: NA; v_call: TRBV24-1; clone_size: NA; j_call: TRBJ1-5; cdr3_nt: TGTGCCACCAGTGATTCCCGGACTCGTCAGCCCCAGCATTTT; cdr3_aa: CATSDSRTRQPQHF
d_call: NA; v_call: TRBV7-9; clone_size: NA; j_call: TRBJ1-4; cdr3_nt: TGTGCCAGCATGCTAACAGGGCCTGGCGAAAAACTGTTTTTT; cdr3_aa: CASMLTGPGEKLFF
d_call: TRBD2; v_call: TRBV7-2; clone_size: few; j_call: TRBJ2-1; cdr3_nt: TGTGCCAGCAGCTCGGGACTAGCGATCCATGAGCAGTTCTTC; cdr3_aa: CASSSGLAIHEQFF
d_call: TRBD2; v_call: TRBV11-3; clone_size: NA; j_call: TRBJ2-1; cdr3_nt: TGTGCCAGCAGCCCAGGGACTAGCGGGAGAGATGAGCAGTTCTTC; cdr3_aa: CASSPGTSGRDEQFF
d_call: NA; v_call: TRBV19; clone_size: few; j_call: TRBJ1-5; cdr3_nt: TGTGCCAGTAGTATAATCGGGAATAGCAATCAGCCCCAGCATTTT; cdr3_aa: CASSIIGNSNQPQHF
d_call: TRBD1; v_call: TRBV19; clone_size: NA; j_call: TRBJ1-5; cdr3_nt: TGTGCCAGTAGTATAGCCAGGGGGCAGGAGCCCCAGCATTTT; cdr3_aa: CASSIARGQEPQHF
d_call: TRBD1; v_call: TRBV28; clone_size: NA; j_call: TRBJ1-2; cdr3_nt: TGTGCCAGCAGTTTACCCCCGGGACAGGGGACCCTCTATGGCTACACCTTC; cdr3_aa: CASSLPPGQGTLYGYTF